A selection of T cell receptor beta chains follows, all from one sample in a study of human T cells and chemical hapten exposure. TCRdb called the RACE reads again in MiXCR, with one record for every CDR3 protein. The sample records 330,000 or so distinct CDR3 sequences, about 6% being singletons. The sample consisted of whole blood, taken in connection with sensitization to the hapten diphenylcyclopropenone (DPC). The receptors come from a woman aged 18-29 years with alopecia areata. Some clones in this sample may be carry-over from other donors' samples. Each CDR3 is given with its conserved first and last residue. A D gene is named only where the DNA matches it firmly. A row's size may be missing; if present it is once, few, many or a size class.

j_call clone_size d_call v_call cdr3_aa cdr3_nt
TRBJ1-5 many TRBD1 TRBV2 CASSGTGEWQPQHF TGTGCCAGCAGCGGGACAGGGGAATGGCAGCCCCAGCATTTT
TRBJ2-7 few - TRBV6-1 CASSVGEAYEQYF TGTGCCAGCAGTGTCGGGGAAGCCTACGAGCAGTACTTC
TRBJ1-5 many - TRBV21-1 CASSKSPEPDRDCNQPQHF TGTGCCAGCAGCAAGAGCCCCGAGCCGGACAGGGATTGTAATCAGCCCCAGCATTTT
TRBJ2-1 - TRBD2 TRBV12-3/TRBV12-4 CASSLRGGLNEQFF TGTGCCAGCAGTTTACGGGGGGGGTTGAATGAGCAGTTCTTC
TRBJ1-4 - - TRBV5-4 CASRRDPLNEKLFF TGTGCCAGCCGCCGGGACCCACTTAATGAAAAACTGTTTTTT
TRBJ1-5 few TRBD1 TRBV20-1 CSARVRTGDNQPQHF TGCAGTGCTAGAGTGCGGACAGGGGACAATCAGCCCCAGCATTTT
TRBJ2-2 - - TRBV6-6 CASSLRRGTGELFF TGTGCCAGCAGTTTGAGAAGGGGTACCGGGGAGCTGTTTTTT
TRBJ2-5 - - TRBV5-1 CASSLTSTEETQYF TGCGCCAGCAGCTTGACTAGCACAGAAGAGACCCAGTACTTC
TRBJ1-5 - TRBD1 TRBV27 CASSRTGRSQPQHF TGTGCCAGCAGCAGGACAGGGAGGAGTCAGCCCCAGCATTTT
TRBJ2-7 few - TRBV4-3 CASSQDHRTGNEQYF TGCGCCAGCAGCCAAGACCACCGAACAGGGAACGAGCAGTACTTC
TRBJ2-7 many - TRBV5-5 CASSLVGSVNEQYF TGTGCCAGCAGCTTGGTTGGATCGGTAAACGAGCAGTACTTC
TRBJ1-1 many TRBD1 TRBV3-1 CASSQDETGGAFF TGTGCCAGCAGCCAAGACGAAACAGGGGGGGCTTTCTTT
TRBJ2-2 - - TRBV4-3 CASSQERSRGNTGELFF TGCGCCAGCAGCCAAGAGAGGTCCAGGGGGAACACCGGGGAGCTGTTTTTT
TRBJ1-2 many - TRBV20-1 CSGSGTKGGYGYTF TGCAGTGGGTCCGGGACAAAGGGGGGCTATGGCTACACCTTC
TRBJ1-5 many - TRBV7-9 CASSSSRAGSNQPQHF TGTGCCAGCAGCTCAAGTAGGGCAGGGAGCAATCAGCCCCAGCATTTT
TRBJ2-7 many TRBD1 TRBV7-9 CASSSATAQGF TGTGCCAGCAGCTCGGCGACGGCACAGGGGTTC
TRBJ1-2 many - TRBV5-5 CASSLEDSATGYTF TGTGCCAGCAGCTTGGAGGACAGTGCGACGGGCTACACCTTC
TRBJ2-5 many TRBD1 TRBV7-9 CASSPWDRGEETQYF TGTGCCAGCAGCCCCTGGGACAGGGGAGAAGAGACCCAGTACTTC
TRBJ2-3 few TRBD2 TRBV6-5 CASSYFGMGGGRDTQYF TGTGCCAGCAGTTACTTCGGGATGGGCGGGGGGAGAGATACGCAGTATTTT
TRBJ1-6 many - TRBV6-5 CASSYSTGSPLHF TGTGCCAGCAGTTACTCGACAGGTTCACCCCTCCACTTT
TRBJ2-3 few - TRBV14 CASSQGRGRGEYTDTQYF TGTGCCAGCAGCCAAGGGCGGGGTCGGGGAGAATACACAGATACGCAGTATTTT
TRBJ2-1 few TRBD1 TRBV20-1 CSAHRGAAYNEQFF TGCAGTGCTCACAGGGGGGCCGCCTACAATGAGCAGTTCTTC
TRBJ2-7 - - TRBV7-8 CASSVSQGREQYF TGTGCCAGCAGCGTATCACAGGGTCGTGAGCAGTACTTC
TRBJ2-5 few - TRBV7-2 CASSHFHGQETQYF TGTGCCAGCAGCCACTTCCACGGGCAAGAGACCCAGTACTTC
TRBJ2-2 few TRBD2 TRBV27 CASSSLGGGYTGELFF TGTGCCAGCAGTTCACTGGGCGGGGGGTACACCGGGGAGCTGTTTTTT
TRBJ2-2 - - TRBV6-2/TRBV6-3 CASSYRDLNTGELFF TGTGCCAGCAGTTACCGTGACCTGAACACCGGGGAGCTGTTTTTT
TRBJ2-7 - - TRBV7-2 CASSPVEGSYEQYF TGTGCCAGCAGCCCCGTGGAGGGTTCCTACGAGCAGTACTTC
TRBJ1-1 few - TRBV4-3 CASSQGGDEAFF TGCGCCAGCAGCCAAGGAGGGGATGAAGCTTTCTTT
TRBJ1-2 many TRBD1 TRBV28 CASSSTQGANYGYTF TGTGCCAGCAGCTCAACCCAGGGGGCAAACTATGGCTACACCTTC
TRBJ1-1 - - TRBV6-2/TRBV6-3 CASLGHEETEAFF TGTGCCAGCCTTGGACATGAGGAAACTGAAGCTTTCTTT
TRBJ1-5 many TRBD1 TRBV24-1 CATSEGQGNQPQHF TGTGCCACCAGTGAGGGACAGGGGAATCAGCCCCAGCATTTT
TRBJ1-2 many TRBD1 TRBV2 CASSTDRGGTNYGYTF TGTGCCAGCAGTACGGACAGGGGAGGCACCAACTATGGCTACACCTTC
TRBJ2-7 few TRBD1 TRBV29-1 CSVLLWQGAYEQYF TGCAGCGTTTTATTGTGGCAGGGGGCCTACGAGCAGTACTTC
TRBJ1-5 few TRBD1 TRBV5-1 CASSTGTGEQPQHF TGCGCCAGCAGCACCGGGACAGGGGAGCAGCCCCAGCATTTT
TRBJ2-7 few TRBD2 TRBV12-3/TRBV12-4 CASSLPSGGAYEQYF TGTGCCAGCAGTTTGCCTAGCGGGGGGGCCTACGAGCAGTACTTC
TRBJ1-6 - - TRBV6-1 CASSEVFYNSPLHF TGTGCCAGCAGTGAAGTTTTCTATAATTCACCCCTCCACTTT
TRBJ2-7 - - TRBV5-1 CASSPEVVQLFSYEQYF TGCGCCAGCAGCCCCGAGGTAGTACAGCTTTTCTCCTACGAGCAGTACTTC